These 19 T cell receptor beta chains were all obtained from the same sample, sequenced in a study of T cell responses to AZD1222 COVID-19 vaccine. TCRdb's table, derived via immunoSEQ multiplex PCR, lists solely in-frame clones and lacks some. In the table there are fewer than 150,000 clones, about 90% of which are singletons. The starting material was peripheral blood, obtained 28 days after the second AZD1222 dose. The receptors stem from an adult who received the AZD1222 COVID-19 vaccine.

This clone occurred a few times. This rearrangement joins TRBV6-6 to TRBJ1-1; the match to TRBD1 covers 8 bases. CDR1 and CDR2 (germline): MNHNY, SVGAGI (reference sequence). V lost 2 bases and J lost 4; bases outside the gene matches: 3. The length of the CDR3 is 14 residues. The CDR3 loop reads CASSYPDRGTEAFF. The CDR3 nucleotides are TGTGCCAGCAGTTACCCCGACAGGGGCACTGAAGCTTTCTTT.

The V gene is TRBV30, the J gene TRBJ1-1; D is ambiguous. Trimming shortened V by 1 base and J by 4 bases, and 7 bases separated the two germline ends. Germline V gene sequence: CDR1 GTSNPN, CDR2 SVGIG (reference sequence). This CDR3 comprises 12 residues. CDR3 region: CAWSGGGTEAFF. In nucleotides, the CDR3 is TGTGCCTGGAGTGGGGGAGGCACTGAAGCTTTCTTT.

V and J are TRBV30 and TRBJ1-1; the D gene is possibly TRBD1 (5 bases). This CDR3 region has 13 residues. Germline assignment: CDR1 GTSNPN and CDR2 SVGIG (reference sequence). V was cut by 3 bases and J by 5 bases, with 13 bases left in between. The CDR3 bases are TGTGCCTGGAGGGACTCAGGGATGACTGAAGCTTTCTTT. Residues: CAWRDSGMTEAFF.

This chain links TRBV5-1 with TRBJ1-1; D may be TRBD1 (5 bases). V lost 1 base to trimming and J lost 0 bases, with 13 bases between them. Germline V gives CDR1 SGHRS, CDR2 YFSETQ. The CDR3 totals 16 residues. The CDR3 protein is CASSLSPGRMNTEAFF. For the CDR3, the DNA is TGCGCCAGCAGCTTGTCCCCGGGACGGATGAACACTGAAGCTTTCTTT.

The gene calls are TRBV3-1 (or the pseudogene TRBV3-2) and TRBJ2-5, with 13 bases identical to TRBD2. This CDR3 spans 18 amino acids. Germline V lookup: CDR1 LGHDT, CDR2 YNNKEL (reference sequence). V lost 3 bases, J lost 4 bases, and 11 bases stayed unmatched. CDR3 protein: CASSQVLAGGPVGETQYF. The CDR3 nucleotides are TGTGCCAGCAGCCAGGTACTAGCGGGAGGGCCAGTAGGAGAGACCCAGTACTTC.

The chain combines TRBV7-2 with TRBJ2-1; tentative D call: TRBD2 (5 bases). The CDR3 loop spans 14 amino acids. Germline values: CDR1 SGHTA, CDR2 FQGNSA. Between the trimmed V and J ends, which lost 6 bases and 2 bases, there was a span of 11 bases. Here the CDR3 reads CASRPPGTYNEQFF. The CDR3 nucleotides are TGTGCCAGCAGGCCGCCGGGAACCTACAATGAGCAGTTCTTC. The variable domain in full, with the rest retrieved from reference TRBV7-2 and TRBJ2-1, is GAGVSQSPSNKVTEKGKDVELRCDPISGHTALYWYRQSLGQGLEFLIYFQGNSAPDKSGLPSDRFSAERTGGSVSTLTIQRTQQEDSAVYLCASRPPGTYNEQFFGPGTRLTVL.

The chain is built from TRBV3-1 (or the pseudogene TRBV3-2) and TRBJ2-7; 12 bases are shared with TRBD2. Germline lookup yields CDR1 LGHDT and CDR2 YNNKEL (reference sequence). The CDR3 length is 18 residues. J was trimmed by 1 base and V by 0 bases; bases with no gene match: 7. CDR3 DNA: TGTGCCAGCAGCCAAGATAGGCTAGCGGGGGGGTTTTCCTACGAGCAGTACGTC. Its translation: CASSQDRLAGGFSYEQYV.

The J gene is TRBJ2-1, the V gene TRBV24-1, with TRBD1 matching over 11 bases. The J segment lost 4 bases and the V segment lost 4 bases, leaving 5 bases of the junction unmatched. The germline V gene encodes CDR1 KGHDR and CDR2 SFDVKD. This CDR3 contains 16 residues. Written as DNA, the CDR3 is TGTGCCACCAGTGACCGGACAGGGGGCCAGTACAATGAGCAGTTCTTC. Amino acids: CATSDRTGGQYNEQFF.

V and J are TRBV5-1 and TRBJ1-3; D unclear. Trimming shortened V by 4 bases and J by 0 bases, and 23 bases separated the two germline ends. The germline V gene has CDR1 SGHRS and CDR2 YFSETQ. This CDR3 contains 19 residues. CDR3 region: CASSVLPLLYGDSGNTIYF. For the CDR3, the DNA is TGCGCCAGCAGCGTTCTGCCTCTCCTCTACGGAGACTCTGGAAACACCATATATTTT.

The CDR3 DNA reads as TGCGCCAGCAGCTCGGGACTAGACAATGAGCAGTTCTTC. Protein: CASSSGLDNEQFF. The chain combines TRBV5-1 with TRBJ2-1; TRBD2 matches 8 bases. The germline V gene has CDR1 SGHRS and CDR2 YFSETQ. This CDR3 region has 13 residues. The V segment lost 3 bases and the J segment 5 bases; nucleotides outside the gene matches: 1.

This chain uses TRBV1 with TRBJ1-1. TRBV1 is a pseudogene. CDR3 length equals 14 residues. DNA for the CDR3: TGCACCAGCAGCCTGCGGGGGGCGAAGACTGAAGCTTTCTTT. It yields the protein CTSSLRGAKTEAFF.

In this sample, this clone turned up many times. This chain connects TRBV29-1 to TRBJ1-2, with 8 bases aligning to TRBD1. The germline gives CDR1 SQVTM, CDR2 ANQGSEA. The length of the CDR3 is 13 residues. V gave up 7 bases and J gave up 2 bases; unmatched junction bases: 6. In DNA form, the CDR3 reads TGCAGCGCTGAGACAGGGGAAAACTATGGCTACACCTTC. Residues: CSAETGENYGYTF.

This chain joins TRBV12-3 or TRBV12-4 and TRBJ2-3; TRBD2 matches at 8 bases. V trimming: 5 bases; J trimming: 14 bases; junction bases outside the gene matches: 9. This CDR3 has 12 amino acids. CDR3 loop: CASSPREGLVYF. The CDR3, as DNA: TGTGCCAGCAGTCCCCGGGAGGGCCTTGTGTATTTT.

This chain uses TRBV5-1 with TRBJ2-1; TRBD2 matches 12 bases. J lost 9 bases, V lost 2 bases, and 3 bases had no gene match. This CDR3 is built from 14 residues. CDR1 is SGHRS, CDR2 YFSETQ, per germline. The CDR3 region has the DNA TGCGCCAGCAGCTTACTAGCGGGAGGAGGTGAGCAGTTCTTC. This codes for CASSLLAGGGEQFF.

V gene TRBV19 combines with J gene TRBJ1-6; tentative D call: TRBD1 (5 bases). CDR1 is LNHDA and CDR2 is SQIVND in the germline V gene (reference sequence). This CDR3 region has 16 residues. Trimming removed 7 bases from V and 8 bases from J, with 21 bases in between. CDR3 loop: CASTGGRRKVDSPLHF. The CDR3 nucleotides read TGTGCCAGTACGGGGGGACGGCGAAAAGTGGATTCACCCCTCCACTTT.

J is TRBJ2-1 and V is TRBV19, with 12 positions matching TRBD2. CDR1 and CDR2 (germline): LNHDA, SQIVND (reference sequence). The J segment lost 5 bases and the V segment lost 3 bases, leaving 8 bases of the junction unmatched. The length of the CDR3 is 17 residues. The CDR3, as DNA: TGTGCCAGTAGTATGGGACTAGCGGGCAACAAACACAATGAGCAGTTCTTC. This gives the protein CASSMGLAGNKHNEQFF.

V usage is TRBV30 and J usage is TRBJ2-7; 8 bases align to TRBD2. Germline V gene lookup returns CDR1 GTSNPN and CDR2 SVGIG (reference sequence). The CDR3 covers 15 residues. V shed 2 bases, J shed 4 bases, and the junction held 10 bases outside the gene matches. The DNA for the CDR3 is TGTGCCTGGAGTATACTAGCGGTCGGTTCGTACGAGCAGTACTTC. As protein: CAWSILAVGSYEQYF.

This clone was observed once. The chain employs TRBV10-2 and TRBJ2-7, with a possible D match to TRBD2 (7 bases). The germline V gene encodes CDR1 WSHSY and CDR2 SAAADI. The CDR3 spans 13 residues. With 4 bases removed from V and 5 bases from J, the gap between germline ends came to 12 bases. The CDR3 DNA is TGCGCCAGCAGTGTATCGGGGGGCAACGAGCAGTACTTC. Protein product: CASSVSGGNEQYF.

This sequence joins TRBV28 and TRBJ1-2; D unclear. V was pared by 5 bases and J by 8 bases, with 9 bases between. CDR3 length: 11 amino acids. Germline CDR1 reads MDHEN; CDR2 reads SYDVKM. The CDR3 loop reads CASSLSSGYTF. The CDR3 DNA reads as TGTGCCAGCAGTCTCAGCAGCGGCTACACCTTC.